Each of the 9 T cell receptor beta chains below was sequenced from the same sample in a study of T-cell memory formation after mild COVID-19. TCRdb used MiXCR to reprocess the 5' RACE reads, holding one entry per CDR3 protein. Here the sample spans 200,000 to 250,000 distinct CDR3 sequences, roughly 15% being singletons. Source material: PBMCs or a T cell subset sorted from them (not recorded which). Receptors were obtained from a man aged 18 to 29 who had mild COVID-19 (a few samples of this study predate the infection). Cell type and time point are not known.

This rearrangement joins TRBV6-5 to TRBJ2-3; D is possibly TRBD2 (5 bases). V gave up 4 bases and J gave up 5 bases, with 19 bases separating them. The CDR3 is 16 amino acids. CDR1 and CDR2 from the germline V gene are MNHEY and SVGAGI. CDR3 coding DNA: TGTGCCAGCAGTTCTCTCTGGGGTCCCGGAGGAGATACGCAGTATTTT. It specifies CASSSLWGPGGDTQYF.

The chain recombines TRBV6-2 or TRBV6-3 with TRBJ1-1, with no clear D. Germline CDR1 reads MNHEY; CDR2 reads SVGEGT. Trimming took off 5 bases at V and 5 bases at J, with 9 bases between the two ends. The CDR3 sequence is 12 residues long. CDR3 nucleotides: TGTGCCAGCAGTCGCCCGGGAACTGAAGCTTTCTTT. It is translated as CASSRPGTEAFF.

DNA for the CDR3: TGTGCCAGCAGCCCCCACCCGGTGAGCACAGATACGCAGTATTTT. The encoded protein is CASSPHPVSTDTQYF. This chain uses TRBV7-2 with TRBJ2-3; D is ambiguous. Germline CDR1 reads SGHTA; CDR2 reads FQGNSA. The germline V and J ends were trimmed by 5 bases and 0 bases, with 12 bases remaining between them. This CDR3 is built from 15 residues. The whole variable domain, remainder taken from reference TRBV7-2 and TRBJ2-3, is GAGVSQSPSNKVTEKGKDVELRCDPISGHTALYWYRQSLGQGLEFLIYFQGNSAPDKSGLPSDRFSAERTGGSVSTLTIQRTQQEDSAVYLCASSPHPVSTDTQYFGPGTRLTVL.

This clonotype has just a few counts. The gene calls are TRBV7-2 and TRBJ1-2; 10 bases fit TRBD1. This CDR3 has 16 residues. Germline trimming cut 4 bases from V and 5 bases from J; bases unmatched to any gene: 10. Germline-derived CDR1 and CDR2 are SGHTA and FQGNSA. The CDR3 sequence is CASSSWTGGMRYGYTF. Written as DNA, the CDR3 is TGTGCCAGCAGCTCCTGGACAGGGGGTATGAGATATGGCTACACCTTC.

This clonotype was counted only a few times. The CDR3 nucleotides read TGTGCCAGCAGCACGGCGGCGCGGGGGGTCTACGAGCAGTACGTC. It encodes CASSTAARGVYEQYV. The rearrangement joins TRBV6-2 or TRBV6-3 to TRBJ2-7, with 8 bases lining up with TRBD2. Germline CDR1 reads MNHEY; CDR2 reads SVGEGT. The CDR3 is made up of 15 amino acids. V shed 6 bases, J shed 3 bases, and the junction held 10 bases outside the gene matches.

This clonotype was detected a few times. The chain combines TRBV12-3 or TRBV12-4 with TRBJ1-3; D is ambiguous. The CDR3 extends over 15 amino acids. Trimming took 2 bases from V and 4 from J, leaving 12 bases between them. The CDR3 region has the DNA TGTGCCAGCAGTTTATCGACAAACTGGGGAAACACCATATATTTT. Its translation: CASSLSTNWGNTIYF.

This clonotype was seen only a few times. This chain links TRBV11-2 with TRBJ2-5; TRBD1 or TRBD2 may be the D gene (5 bases each). Trimming cost V 5 bases and J 4 bases, with 23 bases left between them. Germline CDR1 SGHAT, CDR2 FQNNGV. This CDR3 region has 17 residues. For the CDR3, the DNA is TGTGCCAGCAGCCCCCTACGAGGGGCTCTTGGGCGAGAGACCCAGTACTTC. Protein: CASSPLRGALGRETQYF.

This clonotype was observed a few times. This rearrangement joins TRBV6-6 to TRBJ1-6, with 8 positions matching TRBD1. J lost 6 bases, V lost 6 bases, and 7 bases had no gene match. The germline V gene has CDR1 MNHNY and CDR2 SVGAGI (reference sequence). The length of the CDR3 is 15 residues. The CDR3 reads CASRTGDLLNSPLHF. The CDR3 DNA is TGTGCCAGCAGGACAGGGGATCTACTTAATTCACCCCTCCACTTT.

This clonotype turned up a few times. The genes are TRBV6-5 and TRBJ2-7; 9 bases match TRBD1. The CDR3 contains 15 residues. V shed 6 bases and J 2 bases; nucleotides not matched to a gene: 8. Germline V gene sequence: CDR1 MNHEY, CDR2 SVGAGI. The CDR3 sequence: CASSPGTGSTYEQYF. CDR3 bases: TGTGCCAGCAGCCCCGGGACAGGGTCTACCTACGAGCAGTACTTC.